Listed below are T cell receptor beta chains from one sample, sequenced in a study of blood T cells in healthy people across ages. TCRdb re-derived calls from the 5' RACE reads in MiXCR, one entry per CDR3 protein. Among about 970,000 distinct CDR3 sequences, around 54% were seen once, and the ten largest hold 20% to 25%. What was sequenced was blood. The receptors derive from a woman aged 55 to 70 in good health. Each CDR3 is given with its conserved first and last residue. D genes are given only for firm matches. Rows give clone size only sometimes, using once, few, many, or a class for an expanded clone.

>TRBJ2-1|TRBD2|TRBV28|NA
CASRRTSPNEQFF
TGTGCCAGCAGAAGGACTAGTCCCAATGAGCAGTTCTTC
>TRBJ2-3|NA|TRBV4-3|NA
CASSPYPKGGRTDTQYF
TGCGCCAGCAGCCCATACCCAAAGGGGGGGCGCACAGATACGCAGTATTTT
>TRBJ2-5|TRBD2|TRBV3-1|NA
CASSQSGSPQTQYF
TGTGCCAGCAGCCAAAGCGGGAGTCCCCAGACCCAGTACTTC
>TRBJ1-2|NA|TRBV4-1|NA
CASSPRRSNYGYTF
TGCGCCAGCAGCCCCAGACGGTCTAACTATGGCTACACCTTC
>TRBJ2-5|NA|TRBV20-1|NA
CSAGEGGVALQETQYF
TGCAGTGCTGGGGAAGGGGGGGTAGCGCTACAAGAGACCCAGTACTTC
>TRBJ1-6|NA|TRBV7-3|NA
CASSLLGGAYNSPLHF
TGTGCCAGCAGCTTATTGGGAGGGGCCTATAATTCACCCCTCCACTTT
>TRBJ1-4|NA|TRBV18|NA
CASSPRRGNEKLFF
TGTGCCAGCTCCCCACGGAGGGGTAATGAAAAACTGTTTTTT
>TRBJ1-2|TRBD1|TRBV20-1|NA
CSATNKDRSEGGYTF
TGCAGTGCTACCAATAAGGACAGGTCGGAAGGCGGCTACACCTTC
>TRBJ2-7|NA|TRBV4-1|once
CASSPPGTLAYEQYF
TGCGCCAGCAGCCCTCCCGGGACACTGGCCTACGAGCAGTACTTC
>TRBJ2-1|NA|TRBV4-2|NA
CASSQDSLKTFF
TGTGCCAGCAGCCAAGATAGTCTCAAGACGTTCTTC
>TRBJ2-7|NA|TRBV20-1|once
CGAPMGFYEQYF
TGCGGGGCCCCCATGGGATTCTACGAGCAGTACTTC
>TRBJ2-7|TRBD2|TRBV28|once
CASRDSGLKYEQYF
TGTGCCAGCAGGGATAGCGGGCTTAAGTACGAGCAGTACTTC
>TRBJ2-3|NA|TRBV6-5|once
CASTHPSGDTQYF
TGTGCCAGCACCCACCCCTCCGGGGATACGCAGTATTTT
>TRBJ2-3|TRBD1|TRBV4-2|NA
CASSQTGTGGPDTQYF
TGTGCCAGCAGCCAAACCGGGACAGGGGGCCCAGATACGCAGTATTTT
>TRBJ2-1|TRBD2|TRBV4-1|few
CASSQGAREGWEQFF
TGCGCCAGCAGCCAAGGAGCGCGGGAGGGATGGGAGCAGTTCTTC
>TRBJ2-3|TRBD2|TRBV5-1|few
CASSLFIGREGGTDTQYF
TGCGCCAGCAGCTTGTTCATTGGCCGGGAGGGAGGCACAGATACGCAGTATTTT
>TRBJ2-1|TRBD2|TRBV29-1|NA
CSVLPSGRYDEQFF
TGCAGCGTCCTCCCTAGCGGGAGATACGATGAGCAGTTCTTC
>TRBJ2-7|TRBD2|TRBV29-1|few
CSVTSGSNYEQYF
TGCAGCGTGACTAGCGGGAGTAACTACGAGCAGTACTTC
>TRBJ1-6|NA|TRBV2|NA
CASSKRDADNSPLHF
TGTGCCAGCAGTAAACGGGACGCGGATAATTCACCCCTCCACTTT
>TRBJ1-2|NA|TRBV12-3/TRBV12-4|NA
CASSIRGLEGYTF
TGTGCCAGCAGTATCAGGGGCCTAGAAGGCTACACCTTC
>TRBJ2-7|NA|TRBV29-1|many
CSVDLGYEQYF
TGCAGCGTTGATTTGGGTTACGAGCAGTACTTC
>TRBJ2-5|NA|TRBV27|NA
CASTSGAKQYF
TGTGCCAGCACCTCGGGGGCGAAGCAGTACTTC
>TRBJ2-5|NA|TRBV11-3|NA
CASSFRAAQETQYF
TGTGCCAGCAGCTTTCGAGCGGCCCAAGAGACCCAGTACTTC
>TRBJ2-7|NA|TRBV12-3/TRBV12-4|NA
CASSFGARYNEQYF
TGTGCCAGCAGTTTTGGGGCGCGGTACAATGAGCAGTACTTC
>TRBJ1-2|NA|TRBV29-1|NA
CSVATTDGGTF
TGCAGCGTTGCAACGACTGATGGAGGCACCTTC
>TRBJ2-7|TRBD2|TRBV28|once
CATYPGTSGKSYEQYF
TGTGCCACTTACCCCGGGACTAGCGGGAAATCCTACGAGCAGTACTTC
>TRBJ2-3|NA|TRBV29-1|NA
CSAYPLTVSSTDTQYF
TGCAGCGCCTATCCCTTGACAGTCTCTAGCACAGATACGCAGTATTTT
>TRBJ2-1|NA|TRBV7-2|NA
CASSLAGVQWTPENEQFF
TGTGCCAGCAGCTTAGCTGGAGTACAGTGGACTCCTGAGAATGAGCAGTTCTTC
>TRBJ2-1|TRBD2|TRBV20-1|few
CSARTGAGMQFF
TGCAGTGCTAGGACGGGAGCGGGAATGCAGTTCTTC
>TRBJ2-7|TRBD1|TRBV11-2|NA
CASSSAGDRVYEQYF
TGTGCCAGCAGTTCGGCCGGGGACAGGGTCTACGAGCAGTACTTC
>TRBJ1-2|NA|TRBV4-1|once
CASSQEPGHQGYGYTF
TGCGCCAGCAGCCAAGAGCCGGGGCACCAAGGCTATGGCTACACCTTC
>TRBJ1-4|NA|TRBV6-2/TRBV6-3|NA
CASSLRMSVGEKLFF
TGTGCCAGCAGCCTCCGGATGTCGGTCGGTGAAAAACTGTTTTTT
>TRBJ2-2|TRBD1|TRBV7-2|once
CASSFSPGQGHRAGELFF
TGTGCCAGCAGCTTCTCTCCCGGACAGGGACATCGGGCTGGGGAGCTGTTTTTT
>TRBJ2-5|NA|TRBV4-1|NA
CASSQVGTRGLIGKTQYF
TGCGCCAGCAGCCAAGTGGGGACACGGGGGCTGATTGGAAAAACCCAGTACTTC
>TRBJ2-7|NA|TRBV3-1|NA
CASSQQISRRYDEQYF
TGTGCCAGCAGCCAACAAATATCACGCAGGTACGACGAGCAGTACTTC
>TRBJ2-7|NA|TRBV3-1|NA
CASSTRTSNSEQYF
TGTGCCAGCAGCACCCGGACTTCGAATTCCGAGCAGTACTTC
>TRBJ1-2|NA|TRBV3-1|few
CASSPRQESNYGYTF
TGTGCCAGCAGCCCGAGACAGGAGTCTAACTATGGCTACACCTTC